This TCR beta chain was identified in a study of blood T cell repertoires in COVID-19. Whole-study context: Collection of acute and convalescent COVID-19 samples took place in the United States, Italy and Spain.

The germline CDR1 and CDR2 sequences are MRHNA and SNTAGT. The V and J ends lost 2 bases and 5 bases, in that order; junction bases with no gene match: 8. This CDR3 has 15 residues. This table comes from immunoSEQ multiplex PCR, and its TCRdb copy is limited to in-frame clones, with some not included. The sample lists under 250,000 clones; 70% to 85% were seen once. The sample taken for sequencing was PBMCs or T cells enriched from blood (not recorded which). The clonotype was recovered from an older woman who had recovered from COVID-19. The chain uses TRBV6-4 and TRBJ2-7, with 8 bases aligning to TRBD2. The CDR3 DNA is TGTGCCAGCAGTGACGGGGCGGGAGGTAGGAACGAGCAGTACTTC. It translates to CASSDGAGGRNEQYF.